The source of this T cell receptor beta chain is a study of blood T cell repertoires in COVID-19. The assay was immunoSEQ multiplex PCR, and TCRdb's table has in-frame clones only and misses some. The sample contains approximately 150,000 clones, about 80% of which appear only once. The V gene lost 4 bases and the J gene lost 3 bases, with 15 bases spanning the gap. CDR1 GTSNPN and CDR2 SVGIG come from the germline V gene (reference sequence). The CDR3 is 14 residues long. This chain uses TRBV30 with TRBJ1-1, with D unclear. The origin of this receptor is a man aged 50-59 years in a cohort exposed to, infected with or recovered from COVID-19 (not recorded which). Sequenced: PBMCs or T cells enriched from blood (not recorded which). CDR3 region: CAWILKAADTEAFF. The CDR3 nucleotides are TGTGCCTGGATACTGAAGGCGGCGGACACTGAAGCTTTCTTT.